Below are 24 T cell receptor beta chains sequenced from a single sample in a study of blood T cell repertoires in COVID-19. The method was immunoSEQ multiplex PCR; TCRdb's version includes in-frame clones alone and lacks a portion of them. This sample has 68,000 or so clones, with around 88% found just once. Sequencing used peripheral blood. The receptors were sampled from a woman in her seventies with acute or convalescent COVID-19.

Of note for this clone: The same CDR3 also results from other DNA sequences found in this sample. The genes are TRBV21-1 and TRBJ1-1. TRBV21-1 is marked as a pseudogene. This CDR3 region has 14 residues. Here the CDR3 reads CASSPLSGIPEAFF. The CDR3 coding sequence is TGCGCCAGCAGCCCCCTTAGCGGGATCCCTGAAGCTTTCTTT.

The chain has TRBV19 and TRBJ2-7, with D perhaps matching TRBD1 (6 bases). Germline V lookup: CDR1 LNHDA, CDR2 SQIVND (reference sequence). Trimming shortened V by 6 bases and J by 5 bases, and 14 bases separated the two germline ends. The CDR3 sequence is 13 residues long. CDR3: CASRARGTDEQYF. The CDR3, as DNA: TGTGCCAGTAGGGCGAGGGGGACGGACGAGCAGTACTTC.

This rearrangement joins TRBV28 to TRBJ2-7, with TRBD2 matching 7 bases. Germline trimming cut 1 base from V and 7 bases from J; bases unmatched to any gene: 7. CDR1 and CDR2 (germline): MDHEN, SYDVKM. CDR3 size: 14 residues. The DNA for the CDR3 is TGTGCCAGCAGTTTATTTAGACTAGCTGAGGAGCAGTACTTC. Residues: CASSLFRLAEEQYF. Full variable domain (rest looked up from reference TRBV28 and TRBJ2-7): DVKVTQSSRYLVKRTGEKVFLECVQDMDHENMFWYRQDPGLGLRLIYFSYDVKMKEKGDIPEGYSVSREKKERFSLILESASTNQTSMYLCASSLFRLAEEQYFGPGTRLTVT.

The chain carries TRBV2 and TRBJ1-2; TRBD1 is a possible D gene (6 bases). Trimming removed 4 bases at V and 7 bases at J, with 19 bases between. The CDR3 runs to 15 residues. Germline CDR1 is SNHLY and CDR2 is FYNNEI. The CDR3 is CASSGGLIGWRGYTF. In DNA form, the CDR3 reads TGTGCCAGCAGTGGGGGGCTTATAGGTTGGCGTGGCTACACCTTC.

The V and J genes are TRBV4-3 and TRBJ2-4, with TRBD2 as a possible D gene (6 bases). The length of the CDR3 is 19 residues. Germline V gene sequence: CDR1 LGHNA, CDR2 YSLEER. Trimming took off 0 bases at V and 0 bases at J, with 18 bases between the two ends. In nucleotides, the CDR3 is TGCGCCAGCAGCCAAGATCGGAGGGCCGGGGCGAAAGCCAAAAACATTCAGTACTTC. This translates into CASSQDRRAGAKAKNIQYF.

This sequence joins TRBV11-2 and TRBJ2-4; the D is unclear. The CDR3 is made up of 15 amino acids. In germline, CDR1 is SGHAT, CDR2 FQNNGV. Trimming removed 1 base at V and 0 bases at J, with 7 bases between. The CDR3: CASSLGHPAKNIQYF. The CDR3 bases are TGTGCCAGCAGCTTAGGGCACCCAGCCAAAAACATTCAGTACTTC.

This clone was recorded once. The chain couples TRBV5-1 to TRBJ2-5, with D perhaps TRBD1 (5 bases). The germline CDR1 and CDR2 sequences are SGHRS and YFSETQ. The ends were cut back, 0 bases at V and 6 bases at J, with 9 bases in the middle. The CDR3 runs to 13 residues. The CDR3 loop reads CASSLEGEQTQYF. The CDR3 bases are TGCGCCAGCAGCTTGGAAGGGGAACAGACCCAGTACTTC.

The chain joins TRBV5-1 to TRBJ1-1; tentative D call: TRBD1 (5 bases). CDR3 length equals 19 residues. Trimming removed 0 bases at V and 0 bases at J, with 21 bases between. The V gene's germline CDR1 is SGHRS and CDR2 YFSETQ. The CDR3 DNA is TGCGCCAGCAGCTTGGCCGCCGCCTTTACAGGTCCCTTGAACACTGAAGCTTTCTTT. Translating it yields CASSLAAAFTGPLNTEAFF.

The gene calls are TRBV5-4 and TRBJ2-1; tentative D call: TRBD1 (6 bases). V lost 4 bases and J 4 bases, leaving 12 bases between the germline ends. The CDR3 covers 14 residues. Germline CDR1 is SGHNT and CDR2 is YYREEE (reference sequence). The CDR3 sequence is CASSRRTAYNEQFF. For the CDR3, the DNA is TGTGCCAGCAGCCGTAGGACAGCATACAATGAGCAGTTCTTC.

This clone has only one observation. CDR3 sequence reads: CASSQVQGLGIYGYTF. CDR3 sequence (DNA): TGTGCCAGCAGCCAGGTACAGGGTCTAGGTATCTATGGCTACACCTTC. V and J are TRBV3-1 (or the pseudogene TRBV3-2) and TRBJ1-2, with a possible D match to TRBD1 (6 bases). This CDR3 region has 16 residues. Germline V lookup: CDR1 LGHDT, CDR2 YNNKEL (reference sequence). Trimming took off 3 bases at V and 4 bases at J, with 18 bases between the two ends.

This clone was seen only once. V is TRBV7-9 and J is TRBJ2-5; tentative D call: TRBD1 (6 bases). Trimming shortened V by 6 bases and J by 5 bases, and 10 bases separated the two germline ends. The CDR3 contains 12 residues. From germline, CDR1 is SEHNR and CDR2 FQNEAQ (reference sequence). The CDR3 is CASSVRGETQYF. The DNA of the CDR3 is TGTGCCAGCAGTGTTAGGGGGGAGACCCAGTACTTC.

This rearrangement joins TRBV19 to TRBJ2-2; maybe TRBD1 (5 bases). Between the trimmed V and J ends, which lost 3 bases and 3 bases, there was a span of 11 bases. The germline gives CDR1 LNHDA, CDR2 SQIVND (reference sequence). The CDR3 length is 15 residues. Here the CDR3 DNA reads TGTGCCAGTAGTATTATGGGGCTCGACACCGGGGAGCTGTTTTTT. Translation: CASSIMGLDTGELFF.

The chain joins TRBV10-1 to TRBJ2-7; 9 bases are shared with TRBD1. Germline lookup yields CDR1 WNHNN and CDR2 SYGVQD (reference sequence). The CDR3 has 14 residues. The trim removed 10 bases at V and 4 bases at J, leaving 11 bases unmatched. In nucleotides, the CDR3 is TGCGCCACCCCCCACGGGACAGGGATATACGAGCAGTACTTC. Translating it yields CATPHGTGIYEQYF.

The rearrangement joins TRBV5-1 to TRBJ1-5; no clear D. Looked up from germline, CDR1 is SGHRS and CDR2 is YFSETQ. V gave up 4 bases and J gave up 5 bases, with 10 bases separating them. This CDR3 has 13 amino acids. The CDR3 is CASSPSGHQPQHF. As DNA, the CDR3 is TGCGCCAGCAGCCCTTCTGGCCATCAGCCCCAGCATTTT.

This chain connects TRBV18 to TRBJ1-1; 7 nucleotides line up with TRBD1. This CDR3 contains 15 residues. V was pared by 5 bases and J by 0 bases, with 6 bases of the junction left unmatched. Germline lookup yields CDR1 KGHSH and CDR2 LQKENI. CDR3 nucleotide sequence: TGTGCCAGCTCATGGGACAGTCAATTGAACACTGAAGCTTTCTTT. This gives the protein CASSWDSQLNTEAFF.

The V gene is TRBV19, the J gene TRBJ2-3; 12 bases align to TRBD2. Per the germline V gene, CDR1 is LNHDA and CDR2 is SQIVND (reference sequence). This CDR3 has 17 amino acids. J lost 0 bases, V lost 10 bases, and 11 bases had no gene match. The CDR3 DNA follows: TGTGCCACCTCTAGCGGGAGGGCCTTTTCTAGCACAGATACGCAGTATTTT. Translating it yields CATSSGRAFSSTDTQYF.

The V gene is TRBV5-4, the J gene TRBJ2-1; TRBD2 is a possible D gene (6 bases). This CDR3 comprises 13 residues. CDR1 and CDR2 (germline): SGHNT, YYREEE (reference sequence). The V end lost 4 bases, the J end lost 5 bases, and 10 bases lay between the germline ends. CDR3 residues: CASSPTSDNEQFF. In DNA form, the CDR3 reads TGTGCCAGCAGCCCGACTAGTGACAATGAGCAGTTCTTC. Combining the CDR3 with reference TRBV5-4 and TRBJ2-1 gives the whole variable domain ETGVTQSPTHLIKTRGQQVTLRCSSQSGHNTVSWYQQALGQGPQFIFQYYREEENGRGNFPPRFSGLQFPNYSSELNVNALELDDSALYLCASSPTSDNEQFFGPGTRLTVL.

CDR3 coding DNA: TGTGCCAGCAGCGCCCCGTGTGGGGGCCCCAAGGATACGCAGTATTTT. It is translated as CASSAPCGGPKDTQYF. The chain uses TRBV9 and TRBJ2-3; D is perhaps TRBD1 (6 bases). Germline V gene data show CDR1 as SGDLS and CDR2 as YYNGEE. The CDR3 covers 16 residues. V dropped 3 bases and J dropped 6 bases, with 20 bases sitting between them.

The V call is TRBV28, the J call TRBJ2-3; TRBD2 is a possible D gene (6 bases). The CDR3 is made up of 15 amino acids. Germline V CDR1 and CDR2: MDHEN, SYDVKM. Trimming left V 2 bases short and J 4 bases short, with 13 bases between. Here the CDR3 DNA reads TGTGCCAGCAGTTTAGGCGGGACTGGCGCAGATACGCAGTATTTT. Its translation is CASSLGGTGADTQYF.

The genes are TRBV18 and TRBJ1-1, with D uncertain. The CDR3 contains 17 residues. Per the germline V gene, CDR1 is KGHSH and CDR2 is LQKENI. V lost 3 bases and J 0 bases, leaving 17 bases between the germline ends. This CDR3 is CASSPSEVILMNTEAFF. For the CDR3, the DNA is TGTGCCAGCTCACCCTCAGAGGTGATACTTATGAACACTGAAGCTTTCTTT.

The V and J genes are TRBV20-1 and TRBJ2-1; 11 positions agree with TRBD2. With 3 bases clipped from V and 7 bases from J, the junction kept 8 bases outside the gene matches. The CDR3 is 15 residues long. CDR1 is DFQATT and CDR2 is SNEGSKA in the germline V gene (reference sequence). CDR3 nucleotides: TGCAGTGCTAGTGGCTTAGCGGGAGGGCAAAATGAGCAGTTCTTC. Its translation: CSASGLAGGQNEQFF.

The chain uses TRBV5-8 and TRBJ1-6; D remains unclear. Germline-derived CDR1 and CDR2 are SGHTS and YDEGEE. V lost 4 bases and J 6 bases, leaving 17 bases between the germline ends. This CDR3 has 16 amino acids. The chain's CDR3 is CASSQRPIRGNSPLHF. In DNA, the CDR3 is TGTGCCAGCAGCCAGAGACCGATACGGGGTAATTCACCCCTCCACTTT.

The DNA for the CDR3 is TGTGCCACCAGGGACAGGGGATCAATCTACGAGCAGTACTTC. Amino acids: CATRDRGSIYEQYF. This rearrangement joins TRBV15 to TRBJ2-7; TRBD1 agrees at 9 bases. The V segment lost 6 bases and the J segment 3 bases; nucleotides outside the gene matches: 6. The CDR3 is made up of 14 amino acids. Germline V gene lookup returns CDR1 LNHNV and CDR2 YYDKDF (reference sequence). Full variable domain (rest looked up from reference TRBV15 and TRBJ2-7): DAMVIQNPRYQVTQFGKPVTLSCSQTLNHNVMYWYQQKSSQAPKLLFHYYDKDFNNEADTPDNFQSRRPNTSFCFLDIRSPGLGDTAMYLCATRDRGSIYEQYFGPGTRLTVT.

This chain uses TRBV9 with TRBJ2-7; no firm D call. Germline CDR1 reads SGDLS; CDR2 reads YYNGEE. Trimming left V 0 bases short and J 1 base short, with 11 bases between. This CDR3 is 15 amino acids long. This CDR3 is CASSVGPTPSYEQYF. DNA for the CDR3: TGTGCCAGCAGCGTAGGGCCCACACCTTCCTACGAGCAGTACTTC.